This record concerns one T cell receptor beta chain sequence. Its antigen is still unknown. A multiplex PCR was run with 60 Vbeta primers and 13 Jbeta primers. TCRdb's table, derived via immunoSEQ multiplex PCR, lists solely in-frame clones and lacks some. The sample has 50,000 to 70,000 clones; roughly two thirds are singletons. This sample is drawn from a study of cytomegalovirus exposure and HLA in healthy donors. Study-level background: Assignment to the Caucasian-associated ancestry cluster applied to more than 75% of the approximately 400 genotyped donors. Whole-study findings and limits: A later analysis showed that HLA-associated TCR beta chains had undergone more clonal expansion than equally common others. It has been reported that TCR beta sequences accurately predicted the HLA-A and HLA-B alleles of most subjects. The study found most TCR sequences rare, yet found some public TCRs in many donors.

Between the trimmed V and J ends, which lost 8 bases and 3 bases, there was a span of 13 bases. CDR3 length equals 13 residues. Germline CDR1 KGHSH, CDR2 LQKENI. The sequencing input was PBMCs. The clonotype originates from a man younger than 45 in good health and CMV-seronegative. This sequence joins TRBV18 and TRBJ1-2; no clear D gene. The CDR3 DNA follows: TGTGCCAGCACGGGCGGGTTCGACTATGGCTACACCTTC. Residues: CASTGGFDYGYTF.